Following are 22 T cell receptor beta chains from one sample sequenced in a study of cytomegalovirus exposure and HLA in healthy donors. Assay: immunoSEQ multiplex PCR; the TCRdb copy retains only in-frame clones and omits some. In the table there are over 100,000 clones, roughly 90% of which are singletons. Sequencing was carried out using PBMCs. These receptors were taken from a woman in her late teens or twenties in good health and CMV-seronegative.

The chain links TRBV6-6 to TRBJ2-7; a weak D match, TRBD2 (7 bases). V lost 5 bases and J 6 bases, leaving 14 bases between the germline ends. The CDR3 sequence is 13 residues long. Germline V gene lookup returns CDR1 MNHNY and CDR2 SVGAGI (reference sequence). CDR3 in DNA: TGTGCCAGCAGTCCGAGGGGGGGGAGCGAGCAGTACTTC. Translating gives CASSPRGGSEQYF.

This sequence joins TRBV29-1 and TRBJ2-1, with D possibly TRBD2 on 5 matching bases. The CDR3 spans 14 residues. Germline loops: CDR1 SQVTM, CDR2 ANQGSEA. The V end was cut by 2 bases, the J end by 4 bases, with 12 bases between. CDR3 nucleotides: TGCAGCGTTGAATGGCTAGCCGGATACAATGAGCAGTTCTTC. Residues: CSVEWLAGYNEQFF.

This chain links TRBV28 with TRBJ1-1, with 7 bases aligning to TRBD1. From germline, CDR1 is MDHEN and CDR2 SYDVKM. Losses at the gene ends were 7 bases for V and 3 bases for J; bases not matched to a gene: 8. The CDR3 runs 14 residues. Here the CDR3 reads CASTLITGDTEAFF. The CDR3 nucleotides are TGTGCCAGCACCCTTATTACAGGGGACACTGAAGCTTTCTTT.

The V and J genes are TRBV7-9 and TRBJ2-3; 7 positions agree with TRBD1. CDR1 and CDR2 from the germline V gene are SEHNR and FQNEAQ (reference sequence). This CDR3 is 15 amino acids long. The trim removed 5 bases at V and 1 base at J, leaving 6 bases unmatched. The DNA for the CDR3 is TGTGCCAGCAGCAGGGGACAGCCCGGCACAGATACGCAGTATTTT. Residues: CASSRGQPGTDTQYF.

The chain links TRBV10-3 to TRBJ2-7, with D unresolved. The CDR3 runs to 16 residues. The V gene's germline CDR1 is ENHRY and CDR2 SYGVKD. V was shortened by 2 bases and J by 6 bases, with 20 bases between the two germline ends. The CDR3 DNA sequence: TGTGCCATCAGTGAGGCGAAGAGAGGTTGGGTCTCCGAGCAGTACTTC. It yields the protein CAISEAKRGWVSEQYF.

This chain connects TRBV12-5 to TRBJ1-5, with a possible D match to TRBD1 (5 bases). Trimming cost V 4 bases and J 2 bases, with 15 bases left between them. Germline values: CDR1 LGHNT, CDR2 FRNRAP. The CDR3 has 16 amino acids. The CDR3, as DNA: TGTGCTAGTGGTTCGGGGGACGGCCGGGGCAATCAGCCCCAGCATTTT. It specifies CASGSGDGRGNQPQHF.

This chain uses TRBV6-4 with TRBJ2-3; TRBD2 might be the D (5 bases). The CDR3 sequence is 14 residues long. V gave up 3 bases and J gave up 1 base, with 8 bases separating them. Germline V lookup: CDR1 MRHNA, CDR2 SNTAGT. CDR3 sequence: CASSETIRTDTQYF. The CDR3 nucleotides read TGTGCCAGCAGTGAGACTATCCGCACAGATACGCAGTATTTT.

This sequence joins TRBV4-2 and TRBJ2-5, with unresolved D. V was pared by 4 bases and J by 2 bases, with 14 bases between. Looked up from germline, CDR1 is LGHNA and CDR2 is YNFKEQ. This CDR3 has 15 residues. The CDR3 DNA reads as TGTGCCAGCAGCCCGCATACACTAAGACAAGAGACCCAGTACTTC. Its protein product is CASSPHTLRQETQYF.

J is TRBJ2-2 and V is TRBV29-1; D remains ambiguous. Germline CDR1 and CDR2: SQVTM and ANQGSEA. The CDR3 has 13 amino acids. V lost 7 bases and J lost 7, with 16 bases in between. CDR3 sequence (DNA): TGCAGCGCCCCCGACGGTGGCGGCGGGGAGCTGTTTTTT. It yields the protein CSAPDGGGGELFF.

The J gene is TRBJ1-2, the V gene TRBV7-8; D is undetermined. Germline loops: CDR1 SGHVS, CDR2 FQNEAQ. The CDR3 totals 12 residues. The germline V and J ends were trimmed by 3 bases and 8 bases, with 10 bases remaining between them. CDR3 nucleotide sequence: TGTGCCAGCAGCTTGACCCAGAGGGGCTACACCTTC. This translates into CASSLTQRGYTF.

The chain carries TRBV28 and TRBJ2-7; perhaps TRBD1 as D (6 bases). CDR3 length equals 14 residues. CDR1 is MDHEN, CDR2 SYDVKM, per germline. Trimming stripped 6 bases from V and 2 bases from J, with 14 bases between. CDR3 residues: CASSSQGNPYEQYF. DNA for the CDR3: TGTGCCAGCAGCTCTCAGGGGAACCCCTACGAGCAGTACTTC.

The V gene is TRBV7-2, the J gene TRBJ2-7, with 9 positions matching TRBD1. Germline CDR1 and CDR2: SGHTA and FQGNSA. V trimming: 5 bases; J trimming: 1 base; junction bases outside the gene matches: 6. The CDR3 consists of 15 residues. Here the CDR3 reads CASSPGTGRSYEQYF. The CDR3 DNA reads as TGTGCCAGCAGCCCCGGGACAGGGCGTTCCTACGAGCAGTACTTC.

V is TRBV7-2 and J is TRBJ2-2; D perhaps matches TRBD2 (7 bases). CDR1 is SGHTA and CDR2 is FQGNSA in the germline V gene. The CDR3 runs 16 residues. V dropped 5 bases and J dropped 1 base, with 14 bases sitting between them. The chain's CDR3 is CASSGGGTKNTGELFF. The CDR3 DNA reads TGTGCCAGCAGCGGGGGGGGCACCAAGAACACCGGGGAGCTGTTTTTT.

The chain carries TRBV15 and TRBJ1-2; a possible D gene is TRBD1 (6 bases). From germline, CDR1 is LNHNV and CDR2 YYDKDF (reference sequence). This CDR3 is built from 16 residues. Deletions cut 1 base from V and 9 bases from J, with 21 bases between. The CDR3: CATSRGEAGASGRYTF. The DNA of the CDR3 is TGTGCCACCAGCAGAGGAGAGGCGGGGGCGTCGGGGCGCTACACCTTC.

The chain combines TRBV4-3 with TRBJ2-3; D not certain. Trimming shortened V by 0 bases and J by 1 base, and 11 bases separated the two germline ends. From germline, CDR1 is LGHNA and CDR2 YSLEER. CDR3 length: 16 residues. The CDR3 region has the DNA TGCGCCAGCAGCCAAGAAGCATATCAGGGCACAGATACGCAGTATTTT. Its translation is CASSQEAYQGTDTQYF.

The chain links TRBV4-2 to TRBJ1-2; D is unresolved. The CDR3 consists of 12 residues. Germline V gene sequence: CDR1 LGHNA, CDR2 YNFKEQ. V lost 0 bases, J lost 5 bases, and 4 bases lay in between. The CDR3 protein is CASSQDGYGYTF. The CDR3 DNA sequence: TGTGCCAGCAGCCAAGACGGTTATGGCTACACCTTC.

The V call is TRBV4-3, the J call TRBJ2-7; perhaps TRBD2 as D (6 bases). The CDR3 length is 16 residues. The germline V gene has CDR1 LGHNA and CDR2 YSLEER. Trimming shortened V by 1 base and J by 3 bases, and 16 bases separated the two germline ends. The CDR3 nucleotides are TGCGCCAGCAGCCAAGCGTGGGACTCTTCTTTCTACGAGCAGTACTTC. Amino acids: CASSQAWDSSFYEQYF.

The chain has TRBV19 and TRBJ1-3; a possible D gene is TRBD1 (5 bases). V lost 10 bases and J 4 bases, leaving 8 bases between the germline ends. Looked up from germline, CDR1 is LNHDA and CDR2 is SQIVND (reference sequence). CDR3 length equals 11 residues. CDR3 sequence: CAIQGGNTIYF. CDR3 nucleotide sequence: TGTGCCATCCAGGGAGGAAACACCATATATTTT.

The chain has TRBV20-1 and TRBJ2-1, with TRBD1 as a possible D gene (5 bases). V dropped 8 bases and J dropped 7 bases, with 12 bases sitting between them. The CDR3 runs to 11 residues. Germline CDR1 and CDR2: DFQATT and SNEGSKA (reference sequence). In DNA, the CDR3 is TGCAGTACCACAAGGGGTAATGAGCAGTTCTTC. The encoded protein is CSTTRGNEQFF.

This rearrangement joins TRBV19 to TRBJ1-2, with unresolved D. Germline values: CDR1 LNHDA, CDR2 SQIVND (reference sequence). There are 9 residues in the CDR3. V lost 11 bases and J 6 bases, leaving 7 bases between the germline ends. Written as DNA, the CDR3 is TGTGCCCCTTGCGATGGCTACACCTTC. Encoded protein: CAPCDGYTF.

Here the CDR3 DNA reads TGTGCCATCAGTGAGTCAGGGGCAGATACGCAGTATTTT. Translation gives CAISESGADTQYF. The chain joins TRBV10-3 to TRBJ2-3; maybe TRBD1 (5 bases). The CDR3 runs 13 residues. Trimming took 0 bases from V and 4 from J, leaving 5 bases between them. CDR1 and CDR2 (germline): ENHRY, SYGVKD.

The genes are TRBV19 and TRBJ2-3, with TRBD1 as a possible D gene (6 bases). In germline, CDR1 is LNHDA, CDR2 SQIVND (reference sequence). Trimming removed 5 bases from V and 1 base from J, with 10 bases in between. This CDR3 has 14 amino acids. In DNA form, the CDR3 reads TGTGCCAGTAGTTCCCGACAGGGCACAGATACGCAGTATTTT. Translation gives CASSSRQGTDTQYF.